This is a list of T cell receptor beta chains from one sample in a study of cytotoxic CD8 clonotypes in ibrutinib-treated CLL. TCRdb keeps only in-frame clones here, not all; method: immunoSEQ multiplex PCR. The table has 150,000 to 200,000 clones, over 60% seen once. This specimen was PBMCs, taken after 24 months of ibrutinib treatment. The receptors were sampled from a human donor with chronic lymphocytic leukemia. The conserved cysteine and the conserved F or W are not part of the CDR3 here. Size values are once, few and many counts, or a class for expanded clones, and some rows have none.

V	J	length	size	CDR3
TRBV6-1	TRBJ2-2	12	.	ATMGRWGTGELF
TRBV5-6	TRBJ2-2	13	.	ASSLGQGDTGELF
TRBV2	TRBJ1-1	12	.	ASIRSGGNTEAF
TRBV7-2	TRBJ1-3	10	.	ASGVSGNTIY
TRBV7-8	TRBJ2-7	14	few	ASSPPMRESSYEQY
TRBV27	TRBJ1-1	10	.	ASTNRRTEAF
TRBV7-8	TRBJ1-1	12	.	ASSLTEMNTEAF
TRBV7-2	TRBJ2-1	15	.	ASSLVGTSGNSDEQF
TRBV28	TRBJ1-3	12	.	ASTRQGGGNTIY
TRBV6-5	TRBJ2-1	13	.	ASARGAGGPREQF
TRBV6-5	TRBJ2-1	11	.	ASSWRRDNEQF
TRBV6-5	TRBJ2-1	11	.	ATGLAAYNEQF
TRBV25-1	TRBJ2-1	13	.	ASSDQRRTYNEQF
TRBV2	TRBJ1-2	11	few	ASSEPGSYGYT
TRBV7-2	TRBJ2-3	14	few	ASSPNTGAVTDTQY
TRBV4-2	TRBJ2-7	11	.	ASSQETWATQY
TRBV7-2	TRBJ2-7	14	once	ASSLSGAGGAYEQY
TRBV6-6	TRBJ1-5	9	.	ASSSQGGQH